This T cell receptor (beta chain) was observed in a study of shared clonotypes between healthy human individuals. The study drew its donors from healthy HIV-negative adults without recent acute infections or vaccinations. Germline V lookup: CDR1 MDHEN, CDR2 SYDVKM. V trimming: 3 bases; J trimming: 6 bases; junction bases outside the gene matches: 15. There are 17 residues in the CDR3. Once extracted for a subset, genomic DNA was divided evenly among several immunoSEQ plates. TCRdb's table, derived via immunoSEQ multiplex PCR, lists solely in-frame clones and lacks some. The repertoire holds about 2.4 million clones, with 93% as singletons.

Sample: naive CD4+ T cells from PBMCs. Indicated subset: CD45RA+ positively selected. This clonotype originated in a man younger than 35 in good health. Some clones in this sample may be carry-over from other donors' samples. V is TRBV28 and J is TRBJ2-7; 9 bases line up with TRBD1. The chain's CDR3 is CASSFLGLGTGSSEQYF. CDR3 sequence (DNA): TGTGCCAGCAGTTTCTTGGGCCTGGGGACAGGGTCTAGCGAGCAGTACTTC.